Listed below are T cell receptor beta chains from one sample, sequenced in a study of shared clonotypes between healthy human individuals. Assay: immunoSEQ multiplex PCR; the TCRdb copy retains only in-frame clones and omits some. The profile shows about 2 million clones, roughly 95% of them singletons. Sequenced: naive CD4+ T cells sorted from blood. These receptors all come from a man younger than 35 in good health. The CDR3 runs from the conserved cysteine through the conserved F or W. A D gene is named only where the DNA matches it firmly. Size is omitted from some rows. Given values are once, few, many or a class for expanded clones.

size: .; V: TRBV6-1; J: TRBJ2-1; D: .; length: 12; DNA: TGTGCCAGCAACCGGCTATCCAATGAGCAGTTCTTC; CDR3: CASNRLSNEQFF
size: .; V: TRBV6-6; J: TRBJ2-1; D: TRBD2; length: 16; DNA: TGTGCCAGCAGTTACTCGAAAGCGGGAGGGCCCAATGAGCAGTTCTTC; CDR3: CASSYSKAGGPNEQFF
size: .; V: TRBV7-9; J: TRBJ2-5; D: .; length: 13; DNA: TGTGCCAGCAGCCCCAGTGGGGGTGAGACCCAGTACTTC; CDR3: CASSPSGGETQYF
size: .; V: TRBV10-3; J: TRBJ1-2; D: .; length: 13; DNA: TGTGCCATCAGTGGCGGGGGGGACTATGGCTACACCTTC; CDR3: CAISGGGDYGYTF
size: .; V: TRBV10-1; J: TRBJ1-5; D: .; length: 13; DNA: TGCGCCAGCAGTGAGTCCGGCAATCAGCCCCAGCATTTT; CDR3: CASSESGNQPQHF
size: .; V: TRBV28; J: TRBJ1-2; D: .; length: 14; DNA: TGTGCCAGCAAATCAAGCTCGGGTAACTATGGCTACACCTTC; CDR3: CASKSSSGNYGYTF
size: .; V: TRBV7-9; J: TRBJ2-2; D: .; length: 13; DNA: TGTGCCAGCAGCCTTGTGGGGGCCGGGGAGCTGTTTTTT; CDR3: CASSLVGAGELFF
size: .; V: TRBV2; J: TRBJ2-7; D: .; length: 13; DNA: TGTGCCAGCAGCCCCCAGGGGACCTACGAGCAGTACTTC; CDR3: CASSPQGTYEQYF
size: .; V: TRBV30; J: TRBJ1-4; D: .; length: 14; DNA: TGTGCCTGGGGAACTGGAGGGTCTTGGGAAAAACTGTTTTTT; CDR3: CAWGTGGSWEKLFF
size: once; V: TRBV27; J: TRBJ1-1; D: .; length: 16; DNA: TGTGCCAGCAGTCACGAACCTGGGTGGGAGAACACTGAAGCTTTCTTT; CDR3: CASSHEPGWENTEAFF
size: .; V: TRBV10-3; J: TRBJ1-3; D: .; length: 15; DNA: TGTGCCATCAGTGACGGGGTCCCCTCTGGAAACACCATATATTTT; CDR3: CAISDGVPSGNTIYF
size: .; V: TRBV25-1; J: TRBJ2-5; D: .; length: 12; DNA: TGTGCCAGCAGGGAAACACAAGAGACCCAGTACTTC; CDR3: CASRETQETQYF
size: .; V: TRBV5-4; J: TRBJ2-3; D: TRBD2; length: 16; DNA: TGTGCCAGCAGCTGGTTTAGCGGGAGTTCGACAGATACGCAGTATTTT; CDR3: CASSWFSGSSTDTQYF
size: once; V: TRBV18; J: TRBJ2-7; D: .; length: 12; DNA: TGTGCCAGCTCTCCCTTGGGATACGAGCAGTACTTC; CDR3: CASSPLGYEQYF
size: .; V: TRBV27; J: TRBJ1-1; D: .; length: 13; DNA: TGTGCCAGCAGGGACAGAGAGAACACTGAAGCTTTCTTT; CDR3: CASRDRENTEAFF
size: .; V: TRBV30; J: TRBJ2-7; D: TRBD2; length: 13; DNA: TGTGCCTGGAGTGGACTAGCGGGCTACGAGCAGTACTTC; CDR3: CAWSGLAGYEQYF
size: .; V: TRBV27; J: TRBJ2-7; D: .; length: 16; DNA: TGTGCCAGCAGTGCCTATACTAGCACTTACGACTACGAGCAGTACTTC; CDR3: CASSAYTSTYDYEQYF
size: .; V: TRBV7-9; J: TRBJ1-1; D: .; length: 17; DNA: TGTGCCAGCAGCTTAGTGTCCCTCGGAGACCCGAACACTGAAGCTTTCTTT; CDR3: CASSLVSLGDPNTEAFF
size: .; V: TRBV5-1; J: TRBJ2-5; D: .; length: 14; DNA: TGCGCCAGCAGCTTAAGACAACAACAAGAGACCCAGTACTTC; CDR3: CASSLRQQQETQYF
size: .; V: TRBV5-1; J: TRBJ1-1; D: .; length: 15; DNA: TGCGCCAGCAGCTTGGTGCTTCAAGCGGGCACTGAAGCTTTCTTT; CDR3: CASSLVLQAGTEAFF
size: .; V: TRBV11-2; J: TRBJ1-2; D: TRBD1; length: 14; DNA: TGTGCCAGCAGTCCGGGACAGGGAAACTATGGCTACACCTTC; CDR3: CASSPGQGNYGYTF
size: .; V: TRBV2; J: TRBJ1-5; D: .; length: 13; DNA: TGTGCCAGCAAATGGACCAGCAATCAGCCCCAGCATTTT; CDR3: CASKWTSNQPQHF
size: .; V: TRBV11-2; J: TRBJ2-5; D: .; length: 14; DNA: TGTGCCAGCAGCTTAGATGGAGGGAAAGGGACCCAGTACTTC; CDR3: CASSLDGGKGTQYF
size: .; V: TRBV6-7; J: TRBJ2-7; D: .; length: 14; DNA: TGTGCCAGCCACGACACAGATAGCTCCTACGAGCAGTACTTC; CDR3: CASHDTDSSYEQYF
size: .; V: TRBV19; J: TRBJ2-3; D: .; length: 13; DNA: TGTGCCAGTAGTCCCGAAGGGACAGATACGCAGTATTTT; CDR3: CASSPEGTDTQYF